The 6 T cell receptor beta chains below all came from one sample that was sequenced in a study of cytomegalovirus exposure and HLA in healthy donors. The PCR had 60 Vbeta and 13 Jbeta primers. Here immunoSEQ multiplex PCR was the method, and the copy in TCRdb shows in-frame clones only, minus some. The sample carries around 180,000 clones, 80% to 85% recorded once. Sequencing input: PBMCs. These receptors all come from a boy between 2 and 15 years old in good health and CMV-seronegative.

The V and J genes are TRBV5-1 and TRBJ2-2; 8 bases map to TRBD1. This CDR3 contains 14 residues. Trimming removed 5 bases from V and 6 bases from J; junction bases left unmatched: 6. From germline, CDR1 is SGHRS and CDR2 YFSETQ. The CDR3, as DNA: TGCGCCAGCAGTTCTGGACAGGGCTCCGGGGAGCTGTTTTTT. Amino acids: CASSSGQGSGELFF.

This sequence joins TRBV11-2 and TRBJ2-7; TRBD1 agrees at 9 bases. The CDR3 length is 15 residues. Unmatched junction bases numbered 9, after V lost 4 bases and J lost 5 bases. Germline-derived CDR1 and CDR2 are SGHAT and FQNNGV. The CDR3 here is CASSSLLDRGDEQYV. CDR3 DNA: TGTGCCAGCAGCTCCCTCCTAGACAGGGGGGACGAGCAGTACGTC.

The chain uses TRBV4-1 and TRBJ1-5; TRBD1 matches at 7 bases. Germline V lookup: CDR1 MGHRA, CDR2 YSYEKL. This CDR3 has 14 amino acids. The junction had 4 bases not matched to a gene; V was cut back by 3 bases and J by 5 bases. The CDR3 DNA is TGCGCCAGCAGCCAGGGTCAGGGGGATCAGCCCCAGCATTTT. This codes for CASSQGQGDQPQHF.

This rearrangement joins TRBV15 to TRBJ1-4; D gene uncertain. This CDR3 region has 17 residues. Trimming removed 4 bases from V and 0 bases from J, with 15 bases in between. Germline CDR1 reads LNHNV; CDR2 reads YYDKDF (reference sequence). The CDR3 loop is CATSNFREVPTNEKLFF. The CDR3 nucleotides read TGTGCCACCAGCAACTTTCGGGAGGTTCCAACTAATGAAAAACTGTTTTTT.

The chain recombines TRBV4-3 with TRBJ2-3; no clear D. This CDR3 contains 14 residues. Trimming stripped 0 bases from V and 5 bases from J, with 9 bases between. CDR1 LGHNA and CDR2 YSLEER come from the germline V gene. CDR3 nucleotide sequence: TGCGCCAGCAGCCAAGAGGAGAGGCGAGATACGCAGTATTTT. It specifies CASSQEERRDTQYF.

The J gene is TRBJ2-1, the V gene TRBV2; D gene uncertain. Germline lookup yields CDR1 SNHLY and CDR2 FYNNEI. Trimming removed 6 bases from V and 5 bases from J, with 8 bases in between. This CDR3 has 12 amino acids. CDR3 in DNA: TGTGCCAGCAGGTTGCAGAACAATGAGCAGTTCTTC. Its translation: CASRLQNNEQFF.